This TCR beta chain was sequenced in a study of blood T cell repertoires in COVID-19. At the level of the study: Acute and convalescent COVID-19 samples came from the United States, Italy and Spain. PBMCs, B-cell-depleted T cells, or T cells provided the cDNA or gDNA that made up the material.

Produced via immunoSEQ multiplex PCR; TCRdb's table is partial and in-frame only. The data hold around 330,000 clones, with about 91% observed a single time. This clone was observed once. Clinical histories supplied by participants themselves formed the basis of cohort assignment. Cohort 3 donors were reported recovered after two negative PCRs, clearance, or symptom resolution. With 0 bases removed from V and 4 bases from J, the gap between germline ends came to 7 bases. The CDR3 is 14 amino acids. The germline gives CDR1 KGHDR, CDR2 SFDVKD. This receptor was identified in a woman aged 40 to 50 who had recovered from COVID-19. V gene TRBV24-1 combines with J gene TRBJ2-3, with D uncertain. Sequencing was performed on PBMCs or T cells enriched from blood (not recorded which). The CDR3 region is CATSDLSGSDTQYF. CDR3 nucleotides: TGTGCCACCAGTGATTTGTCCGGTTCAGATACGCAGTATTTT.